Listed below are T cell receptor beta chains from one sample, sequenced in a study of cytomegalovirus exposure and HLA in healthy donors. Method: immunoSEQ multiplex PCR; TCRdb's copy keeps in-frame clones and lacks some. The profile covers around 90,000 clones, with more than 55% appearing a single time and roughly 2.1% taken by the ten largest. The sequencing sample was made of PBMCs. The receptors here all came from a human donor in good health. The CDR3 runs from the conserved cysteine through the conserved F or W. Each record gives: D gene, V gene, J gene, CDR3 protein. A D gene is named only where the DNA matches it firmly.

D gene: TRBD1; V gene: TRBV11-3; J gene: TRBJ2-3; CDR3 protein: CASSEDRRTDTQYF
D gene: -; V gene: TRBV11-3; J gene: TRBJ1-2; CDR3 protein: CASSLDRASSYGYTF
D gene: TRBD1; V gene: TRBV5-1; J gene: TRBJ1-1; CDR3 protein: CASRETGRAEAFF
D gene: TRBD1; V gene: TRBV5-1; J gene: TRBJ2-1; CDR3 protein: CASMGQGYNEQFF
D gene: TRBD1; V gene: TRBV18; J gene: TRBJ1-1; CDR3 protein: CASSLNPGTGGEAFF
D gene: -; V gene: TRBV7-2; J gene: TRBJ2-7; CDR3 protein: CASSSAGRGREAGRYEQYF
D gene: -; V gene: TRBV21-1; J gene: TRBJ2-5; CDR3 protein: CASSKGGGLAGGQETQYF
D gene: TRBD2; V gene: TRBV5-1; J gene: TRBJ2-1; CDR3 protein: CASTGLAGTNYNEQFF
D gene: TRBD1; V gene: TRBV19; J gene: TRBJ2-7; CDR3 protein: CASSDPGTGGDEQYF
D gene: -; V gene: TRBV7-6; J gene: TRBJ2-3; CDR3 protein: CASSLPPAGPGTDTQYF
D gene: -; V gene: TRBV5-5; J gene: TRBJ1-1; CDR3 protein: CASSLGQVRTEAFF
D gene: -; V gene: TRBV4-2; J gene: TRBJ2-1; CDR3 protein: CASSQPGRYNEQFF
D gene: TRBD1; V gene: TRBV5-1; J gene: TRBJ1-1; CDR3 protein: CASSFRQGATEAFF
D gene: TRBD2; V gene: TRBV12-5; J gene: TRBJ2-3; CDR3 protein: CASGLVISSGGTDTQYF
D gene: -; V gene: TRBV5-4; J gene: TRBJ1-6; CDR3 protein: CASSQGDGRYSPLHF
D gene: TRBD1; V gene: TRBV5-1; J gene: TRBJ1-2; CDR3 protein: CASKPGTAKYGYTF
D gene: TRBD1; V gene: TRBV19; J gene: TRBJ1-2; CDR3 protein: CASRKRTGSDGYTF
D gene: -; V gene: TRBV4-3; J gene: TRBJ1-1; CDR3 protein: CASSQDPGWNTEAFF
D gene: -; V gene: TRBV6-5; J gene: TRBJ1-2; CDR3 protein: CATKKQQLNYGYTF
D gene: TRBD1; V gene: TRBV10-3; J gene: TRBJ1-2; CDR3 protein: CAVSIRTGGMGYTF
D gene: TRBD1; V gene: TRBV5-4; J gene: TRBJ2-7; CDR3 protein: CASSSRTGTHEQYF
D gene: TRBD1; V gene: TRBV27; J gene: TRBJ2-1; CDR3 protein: CASSAGQGYRNEQFF
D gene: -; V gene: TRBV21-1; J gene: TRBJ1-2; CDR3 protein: CAIKRGQGYGYTF
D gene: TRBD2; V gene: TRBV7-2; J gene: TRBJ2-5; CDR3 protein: CASSFLGLVKETQYF